This is a list of T cell receptor beta chains from one sample in a study of shared clonotypes between healthy human individuals. The repertoire was sequenced with immunoSEQ multiplex PCR; TCRdb's copy has only in-frame clones and lacks some. The data show millions of clones, more than 85% seen once. The specimen was naive CD4+ T cells from PBMCs. The receptors here all came from a man aged 18 to 30 in good health. Some clones in this sample may be carry-over from other donors' samples. CDR3s include the opening cysteine and the closing phenylalanine or tryptophan. D genes are given only for firm matches. Clone size appears in some rows only: once, few, many, or a class for an expanded clone.

TRBD1 15 TRBJ1-3 . TRBV2 TGTGCCAGCAGTGAATCAGGGGGTTCTGGAAACACCATATATTTT CASSESGGSGNTIYF
. 15 TRBJ1-4 . TRBV28 TGTGCCAGCAGCTCCCGGGTGGACAGCATGGGAAAACTGTTTTTT CASSSRVDSMGKLFF
. 14 TRBJ2-2 . TRBV15 TGTGCCACCAGCAGAGACTTTGGTTTCGGGGAGCTGTTTTTT CATSRDFGFGELFF
. 15 TRBJ1-4 . TRBV10-2 TGCGCCAGTTCCCGGGGCGGGGCAACTAATGAAAAACTGTTTTTT CASSRGGATNEKLFF
TRBD1 14 TRBJ2-1 . TRBV9 TGTGCCAGTCAACGGGACAGAGTTTACAATGAGCAGTTCTTC CASQRDRVYNEQFF
TRBD2 15 TRBJ2-5 once TRBV30 TGTGCCTGGAGCCCTCCGGGGGGAGAGGGGGAGACCCAGTACTTC CAWSPPGGEGETQYF
TRBD2 15 TRBJ2-1 . TRBV5-4 TGTGCCAGCAGCTGGACTAGCGGGAGTGGTAATGAGCAGTTCTTC CASSWTSGSGNEQFF
TRBD1 15 TRBJ2-5 . TRBV4-1 TGCGCCAGCAGCCAGCTTGGGACAGTCCAAGAGACCCAGTACTTC CASSQLGTVQETQYF
TRBD1 14 TRBJ1-1 few TRBV7-9 TGTGCCAGTACATCGGGACAGCTCAACACTGAAGCTTTCTTT CASTSGQLNTEAFF
. 11 TRBJ2-5 . TRBV6-5 TGTGCCAGCAGACGGGGGGAGACCCAGTACTTC CASRRGETQYF
TRBD1 15 TRBJ1-2 few TRBV4-1 TGCGCCAGCAGCCAGCCGGGACAGGGGCCTGGAAGCTACACCTTC CASSQPGQGPGSYTF
TRBD2 13 TRBJ2-1 . TRBV30 TGTGCCTGGAGTGAGGGACTAGCAGGTGAGCAGTTCTTC CAWSEGLAGEQFF
TRBD1 16 TRBJ1-1 once TRBV6-1 TGTGCCAGCAGTGAGGGACAGGTCAGGAGAATCACTGAAGCTTTCTTT CASSEGQVRRITEAFF
. 15 TRBJ2-7 . TRBV2 TGTGCCAGCAGACCCGGTGGCACGGTTAACTACGAGCAGTACTTC CASRPGGTVNYEQYF
. 13 TRBJ2-5 . TRBV11-2 TGTGCCAGCAGCCCCTCCACGCAAGAGACCCAGTACTTC CASSPSTQETQYF
. 13 TRBJ1-1 few TRBV30 TGTGCCTGGAGTGGGCAGATTCACACTGAAGCTTTCTTT CAWSGQIHTEAFF
. 15 TRBJ2-7 once TRBV5-1 TGCGCCAGCAGCTTGGGCGGGGCAGGGGTCCACGAGCAGTACTTC CASSLGGAGVHEQYF